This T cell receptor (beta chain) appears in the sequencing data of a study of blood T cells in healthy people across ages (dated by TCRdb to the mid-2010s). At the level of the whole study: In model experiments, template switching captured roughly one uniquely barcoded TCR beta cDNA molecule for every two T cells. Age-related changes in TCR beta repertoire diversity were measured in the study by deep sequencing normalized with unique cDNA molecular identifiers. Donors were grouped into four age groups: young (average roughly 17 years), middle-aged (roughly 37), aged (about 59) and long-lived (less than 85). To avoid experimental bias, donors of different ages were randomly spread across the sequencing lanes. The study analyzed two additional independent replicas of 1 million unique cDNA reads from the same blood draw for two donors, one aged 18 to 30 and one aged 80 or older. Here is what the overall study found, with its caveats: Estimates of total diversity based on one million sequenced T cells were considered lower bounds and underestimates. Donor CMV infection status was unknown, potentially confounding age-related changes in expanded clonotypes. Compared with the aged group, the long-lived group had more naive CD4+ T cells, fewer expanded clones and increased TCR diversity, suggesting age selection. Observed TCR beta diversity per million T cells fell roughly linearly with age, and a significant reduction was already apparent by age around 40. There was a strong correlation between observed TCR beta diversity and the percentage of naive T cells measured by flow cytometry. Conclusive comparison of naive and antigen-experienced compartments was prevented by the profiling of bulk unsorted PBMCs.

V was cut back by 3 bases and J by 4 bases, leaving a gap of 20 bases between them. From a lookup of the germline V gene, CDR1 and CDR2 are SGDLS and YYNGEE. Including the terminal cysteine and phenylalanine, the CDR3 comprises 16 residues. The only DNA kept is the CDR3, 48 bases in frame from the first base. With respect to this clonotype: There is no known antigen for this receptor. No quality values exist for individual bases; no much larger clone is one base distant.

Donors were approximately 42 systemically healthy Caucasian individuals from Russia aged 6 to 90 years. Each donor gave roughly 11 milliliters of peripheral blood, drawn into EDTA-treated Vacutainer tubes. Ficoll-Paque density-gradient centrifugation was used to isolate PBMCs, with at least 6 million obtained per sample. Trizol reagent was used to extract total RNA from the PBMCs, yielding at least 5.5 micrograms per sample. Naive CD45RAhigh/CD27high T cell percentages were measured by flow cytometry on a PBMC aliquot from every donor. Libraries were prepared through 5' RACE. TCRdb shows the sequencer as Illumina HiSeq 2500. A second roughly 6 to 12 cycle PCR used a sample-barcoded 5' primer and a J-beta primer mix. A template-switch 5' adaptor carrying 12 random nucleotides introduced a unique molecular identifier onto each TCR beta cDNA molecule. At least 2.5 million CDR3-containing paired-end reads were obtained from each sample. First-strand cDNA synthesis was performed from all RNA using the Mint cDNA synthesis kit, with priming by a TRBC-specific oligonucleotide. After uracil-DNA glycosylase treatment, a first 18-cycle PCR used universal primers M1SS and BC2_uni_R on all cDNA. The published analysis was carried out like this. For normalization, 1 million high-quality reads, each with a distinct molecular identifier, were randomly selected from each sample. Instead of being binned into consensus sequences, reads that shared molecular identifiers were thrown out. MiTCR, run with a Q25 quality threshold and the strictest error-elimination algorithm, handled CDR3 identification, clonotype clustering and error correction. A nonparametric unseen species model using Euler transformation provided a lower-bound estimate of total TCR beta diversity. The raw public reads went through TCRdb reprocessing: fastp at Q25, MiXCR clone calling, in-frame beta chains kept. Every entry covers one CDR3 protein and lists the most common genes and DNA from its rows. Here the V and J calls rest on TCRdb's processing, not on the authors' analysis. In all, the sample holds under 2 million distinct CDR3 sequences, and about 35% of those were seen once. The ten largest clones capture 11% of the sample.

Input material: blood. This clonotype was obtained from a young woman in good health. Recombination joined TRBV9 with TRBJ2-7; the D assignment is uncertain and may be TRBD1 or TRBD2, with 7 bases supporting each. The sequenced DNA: TGTGCCAGCAGCGGGGGGGGGCAGGGGGACGAGTACGAGCAGTACTTC. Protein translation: CASSGGGQGDEYEQYF.